These 10 T cell receptor beta chains originate from one sample sequenced in a study of blood T cell repertoires in COVID-19 (dated by TCRdb to the early 2020s). The library was made by the immunoSEQ multiplex PCR assay. In TCRdb, the immuneACCESS table is reduced to in-frame sequences with V and J assigned. These tables do not hold every clone; where another copy was compared, an unresolved V gene accounts for under half, and the others remain unexplained. This sample holds a few hundred thousand clones; roughly 83% were observed only once. Of the sample, about 9.6% is held by the ten largest clones. The source material was peripheral blood. The source is a man older than 75 with acute or convalescent COVID-19.

This clone was seen repeatedly, ten times or more. The chain is built from TRBV19 and TRBJ1-2; 7 bases map to TRBD1. Germline V gene lookup returns CDR1 LNHDA and CDR2 SQIVND (reference sequence). The CDR3 contains 14 residues. The J segment lost 0 bases and the V segment lost 3 bases, leaving 1 base of the junction unmatched. DNA of the CDR3: TGTGCCAGTAGTATGCAGGGGGCTAACTATGGCTACACCTTC. Translated, it gives CASSMQGANYGYTF.

This sequence joins TRBV7-9 and TRBJ2-7, with 7 bases aligning to TRBD1. With V trimmed by 0 bases and J by 2 bases, 4 bases remained unmatched. The CDR3 loop spans 15 amino acids. Germline values: CDR1 SEHNR, CDR2 FQNEAQ (reference sequence). CDR3 residues: CASSLARQGAYEQYF. The DNA for the CDR3 is TGTGCCAGCAGCTTAGCGCGGCAGGGGGCCTACGAGCAGTACTTC.

The V gene is TRBV4-1, the J gene TRBJ1-5; D remains unclear. Germline CDR1 is MGHRA and CDR2 is YSYEKL. This CDR3 spans 16 amino acids. Trimming took 1 base from V and 0 from J, leaving 10 bases between them. CDR3 sequence reads: CASSQVVEVSNQPQHF. The CDR3 bases are TGCGCCAGCAGCCAAGTGGTCGAGGTTAGCAATCAGCCCCAGCATTTT.

The chain is built from TRBV7-2 and TRBJ1-6, with TRBD1 matching 8 bases. This CDR3 region has 16 residues. Germline values: CDR1 SGHTA, CDR2 FQGNSA. V shed 5 bases and J 7 bases; nucleotides not matched to a gene: 10. The CDR3 DNA follows: TGTGCCAGCAGCCCAGGACAGGGAAGAGTCAATTCACCCCTCCACTTT. It yields the protein CASSPGQGRVNSPLHF.

This sequence joins TRBV7-9 and TRBJ2-4, with D possibly being TRBD2 (7 bases). The germline V gene encodes CDR1 SEHNR and CDR2 FQNEAQ (reference sequence). Deletions cut 1 base from V and 0 bases from J, with 13 bases between. The CDR3 is made up of 17 amino acids. CDR3 nucleotides: TGTGCCAGCAGCTTAGAGGCAGGGGAGGGAGCCAAAAACATTCAGTACTTC. Its protein product is CASSLEAGEGAKNIQYF.

CDR3 DNA: TGTGCCAGCAGTTTACCAAGGGAGGTGACGAACACTGAAGCTTTCTTT. Amino acids: CASSLPREVTNTEAFF. The chain joins TRBV28 to TRBJ1-1; D uncertain. The ends were cut back, 2 bases at V and 1 base at J, with 14 bases in the middle. CDR3 length: 16 residues. Germline CDR1 reads MDHEN; CDR2 reads SYDVKM.

The CDR3 DNA sequence: TGTGCCCTTGAGTCGGGGATAATCGGGAGGTACCCTGGGGGGCAGTACTTC. Residues: CALESGIIGRYPGGQYF. V is TRBV7-8 and J is TRBJ2-7, with 7 bases identical to TRBD2. The CDR3 is made up of 17 amino acids. Germline V CDR1 and CDR2: SGHVS, FQNEAQ. V dropped 11 bases and J dropped 9; count of bases not matched to a gene: 28. Full variable domain (missing parts from reference TRBV7-8 and TRBJ2-7): GAGVSQSPRYKVAKRGQDVALRCDPISGHVSLFWYQQALGQGPEFLTYFQNEAQLDKSGLPSDRFFAERPEGSVSTLKIQRTQQEDSAVYLCALESGIIGRYPGGQYFGPGTRLTVT.

The chain couples TRBV6-5 to TRBJ1-6; the match to TRBD1 covers 8 bases. This CDR3 is 16 amino acids long. The V and J ends lost 4 bases and 6 bases, in that order; junction bases with no gene match: 8. Germline lookup yields CDR1 MNHEY and CDR2 SVGAGI. In DNA, the CDR3 is TGTGCCAGCAGTTCACTAAAGACAGGGGTTAATTCACCCCTCCACTTT. Protein: CASSSLKTGVNSPLHF.

V gene TRBV28 combines with J gene TRBJ2-3; 11 nucleotides line up with TRBD2. The V gene's germline CDR1 is MDHEN and CDR2 SYDVKM. With V trimmed by 5 bases and J by 2 bases, 6 bases remained unmatched. There are 16 residues in the CDR3. CDR3 residues: CASSGVGLAVTDTQYF. In nucleotides, the CDR3 is TGTGCCAGCAGTGGAGTGGGACTAGCGGTCACAGATACGCAGTATTTT.

The chain recombines TRBV28 with TRBJ2-7; TRBD2 aligns across 9 bases. Losses at the gene ends were 7 bases for V and 3 bases for J; bases not matched to a gene: 7. Per germline, CDR1 MDHEN and CDR2 SYDVKM. The CDR3 totals 14 residues. The CDR3 nucleotides read TGTGCCAGCACCTCGGGACTAGCATTCTACGAGCAGTACTTC. Translation: CASTSGLAFYEQYF.